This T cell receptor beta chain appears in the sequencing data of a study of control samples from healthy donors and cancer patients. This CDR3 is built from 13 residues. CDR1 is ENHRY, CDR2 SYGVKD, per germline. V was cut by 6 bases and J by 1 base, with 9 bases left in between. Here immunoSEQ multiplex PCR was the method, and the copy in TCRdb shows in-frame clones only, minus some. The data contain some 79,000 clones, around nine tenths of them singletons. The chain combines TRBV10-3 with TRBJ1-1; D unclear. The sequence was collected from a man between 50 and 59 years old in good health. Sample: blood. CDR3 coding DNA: TGTGCCATCAGCTCTGACGGGAACACTGAAGCTTTCTTT. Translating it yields CAISSDGNTEAFF.